Many counts were recorded for the clone carrying this TCR beta chain. Per germline, CDR1 LGHDT and CDR2 YNNKEL (reference sequence). The CDR3 is 14 residues long. V lost 9 bases to trimming and J lost 1 base, with 15 bases between them. Original data processing: Amplification with reference gene primers provided the estimates of nucleated cell counts. Only in-frame clones appear in the TCRdb table, and some are missing; sequencing was by immunoSEQ multiplex PCR. The V and J calls and clone size come from that table; D and trimming were worked out from the DNA. The sample carries 200,000 to 250,000 clones, more than 80% recorded once. Recovered Cohort 3 donors showed two negative PCRs, clearance, or symptom resolution. The sample originates from a study of blood T cell repertoires in COVID-19.

The rearrangement uses TRBV3-1 (or the pseudogene TRBV3-2) and TRBJ1-1, with D perhaps TRBD1 (6 bases). Sequenced: PBMCs or T cells enriched from blood (not recorded which). The receptor was derived from a man in his forties who had recovered from COVID-19. Here the CDR3 reads CASQMGGRNTEAFF. In DNA form, the CDR3 reads TGTGCCAGTCAAATGGGGGGGCGGAACACTGAAGCTTTCTTT.